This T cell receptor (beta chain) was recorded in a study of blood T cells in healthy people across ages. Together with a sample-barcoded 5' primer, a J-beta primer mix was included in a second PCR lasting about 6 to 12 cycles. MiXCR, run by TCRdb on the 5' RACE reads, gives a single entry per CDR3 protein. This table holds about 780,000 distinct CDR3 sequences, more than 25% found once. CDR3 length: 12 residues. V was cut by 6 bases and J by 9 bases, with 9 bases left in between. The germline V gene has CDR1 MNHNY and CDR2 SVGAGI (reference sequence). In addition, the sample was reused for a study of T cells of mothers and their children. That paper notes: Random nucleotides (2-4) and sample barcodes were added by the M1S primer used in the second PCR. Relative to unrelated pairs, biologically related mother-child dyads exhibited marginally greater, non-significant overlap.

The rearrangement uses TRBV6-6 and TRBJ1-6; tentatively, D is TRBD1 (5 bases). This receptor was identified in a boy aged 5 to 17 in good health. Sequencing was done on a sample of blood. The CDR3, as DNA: TGTGCCAGCAGAAGTGGGGGTTCACCCCTCCACTTT. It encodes CASRSGGSPLHF.